Listed below are T cell receptor beta chains from one sample, sequenced in a study of blood T cell repertoires in COVID-19. TCRdb keeps only in-frame clones here, not all; method: immunoSEQ multiplex PCR. The sample yields 250,000 to 300,000 clones, around 83% seen once. Source material: peripheral blood. These receptors came from an elderly man with acute or convalescent COVID-19. CDR3s include the opening cysteine and the closing phenylalanine or tryptophan. The order of the fields is V gene, D gene, J gene, clone size, CDR3 DNA, CDR3 protein. A D gene is named only where the DNA matches it firmly. Only some rows state a clone size, as once, few, many or a class for expanded clones.

v_gene: TRBV5-8; d_gene: TRBD1; j_gene: TRBJ1-6; abundance: once; CDR3nt: TGTGCCAGCAGCTTTACAGGGGTAGGGTCACCCCTCCACTTT; CDR3aa: CASSFTGVGSPLHF
v_gene: TRBV4-2; d_gene: .; j_gene: TRBJ2-1; abundance: few; CDR3nt: TGTGCCAGCAGCCAAGAGATACGGGGGTGGAGCTCCTACAATGAGCAGTTCTTC; CDR3aa: CASSQEIRGWSSYNEQFF
v_gene: TRBV28; d_gene: .; j_gene: TRBJ1-6; abundance: .; CDR3nt: TGTGCCATCTCAGCGACGTCAGGGAATAATTCACCCCTCCACTTT; CDR3aa: CAISATSGNNSPLHF
v_gene: TRBV2; d_gene: .; j_gene: TRBJ1-5; abundance: .; CDR3nt: TGTGCCAGCAGTTTCAAAAATAGTAATCAGCCCCAGCATTTT; CDR3aa: CASSFKNSNQPQHF
v_gene: TRBV5-1; d_gene: .; j_gene: TRBJ2-5; abundance: .; CDR3nt: TGCGCCAGCAGCTTGGAAGGGACAAGGGGAGAGACCCAGTACTTC; CDR3aa: CASSLEGTRGETQYF
v_gene: TRBV5-1; d_gene: .; j_gene: TRBJ1-1; abundance: .; CDR3nt: TGCGCCAGCAGCCAGGAACACACTGAAGCTTTCTTT; CDR3aa: CASSQEHTEAFF
v_gene: TRBV3-1/TRBV3-2; d_gene: TRBD1; j_gene: TRBJ2-2; abundance: .; CDR3nt: TGTGCCAGCAGCCACCTACAGGGACAGGGACTTGGGACCGGGGAGCTGTTTTTT; CDR3aa: CASSHLQGQGLGTGELFF
v_gene: TRBV9; d_gene: .; j_gene: TRBJ1-6; abundance: .; CDR3nt: TGTGCCAGCAGCACTCGGGACTTTGGGTCACCCCTCCACTTT; CDR3aa: CASSTRDFGSPLHF
v_gene: TRBV2; d_gene: TRBD1; j_gene: TRBJ1-2; abundance: .; CDR3nt: TGTGCCAGCAGGACGGGACAGGGCCATGGCTACACCTTC; CDR3aa: CASRTGQGHGYTF
v_gene: TRBV3-1/TRBV3-2; d_gene: TRBD1; j_gene: TRBJ1-1; abundance: .; CDR3nt: TGTGCCAGCAGCCAAGAAGTTCTAGGGGGCGCCGCTTTCTTT; CDR3aa: CASSQEVLGGAAFF
v_gene: TRBV28; d_gene: TRBD2; j_gene: TRBJ2-7; abundance: .; CDR3nt: TGTGCCAGCAGTTCCAGCGGGGTACCGCGCCCCTACGAGCAGTACTTC; CDR3aa: CASSSSGVPRPYEQYF
v_gene: TRBV5-4; d_gene: .; j_gene: TRBJ1-2; abundance: .; CDR3nt: TGTGCCAGCAGCTTGGGGATCGACAGTCGCTATGGCTACACCTTC; CDR3aa: CASSLGIDSRYGYTF
v_gene: TRBV19; d_gene: .; j_gene: TRBJ1-5; abundance: .; CDR3nt: TGTGCCAGTCAGTGGGGAGGAAGCAATCAGCCCCAGCATTTT; CDR3aa: CASQWGGSNQPQHF
v_gene: TRBV3-1/TRBV3-2; d_gene: .; j_gene: TRBJ1-4; abundance: .; CDR3nt: TGTGCCAGCAGCCAAGGACAGACCACAACTAATGAAAAACTGTTTTTT; CDR3aa: CASSQGQTTTNEKLFF
v_gene: TRBV18; d_gene: TRBD2; j_gene: TRBJ2-1; abundance: .; CDR3nt: TGTGCCAGCTCACCCTTACTAGCGGGAGCTGAGCAGTTCTTC; CDR3aa: CASSPLLAGAEQFF
v_gene: TRBV5-4; d_gene: TRBD2; j_gene: TRBJ2-4; abundance: few; CDR3nt: TGTGCCAGCAGCTTCACTAGCGGGAGGACCAAAAACATTCAGTACTTC; CDR3aa: CASSFTSGRTKNIQYF
v_gene: TRBV5-1; d_gene: TRBD2; j_gene: TRBJ2-7; abundance: .; CDR3nt: TGCGCCAGCAGTTCGGTAGCGGGAGTAGGCTACGAGCAGTACTTC; CDR3aa: CASSSVAGVGYEQYF
v_gene: TRBV11-2; d_gene: TRBD2; j_gene: TRBJ2-1; abundance: .; CDR3nt: TGTGCCAGCAGCTTAGACCCCAGGGGACTAGCGGGGGGGAATGAGCAGTTCTTC; CDR3aa: CASSLDPRGLAGGNEQFF